This TCR beta chain was sequenced in a study of cytomegalovirus exposure and HLA in healthy donors. Findings of the study overall: According to the study, about 180 TCR beta chains were cytomegalovirus-associated.

Note on this clone: The antigen is unknown.

The germline V gene has CDR1 MDHEN and CDR2 SYDVKM. Deletions cut 3 bases from V and 5 bases from J, with 13 bases between. The CDR3 covers 14 residues. 60 Vbeta and 13 Jbeta primers were used in PCR. Assay used: immunoSEQ multiplex PCR; TCRdb lists only in-frame clones, some missing. The sample lists 200,000 or so clones, around 80% occurring once. The gene calls are TRBV28 and TRBJ1-1, with D maybe TRBD1 (6 bases). This TCR derives from a man aged 50-59 years in good health and CMV-seronegative. Sequencing was carried out using PBMCs. CDR3 amino acids: CASSFVRGRTEAFF. The CDR3 DNA reads TGTGCCAGCAGTTTCGTCAGGGGCCGGACTGAAGCTTTCTTT.